This T cell receptor beta chain was obtained from a study of T and B cells in COVID-19 patients. About the study: COVID-19 patients gave peripheral blood either during active infection or after recovery. Of about 20 active-infection patients, 18 carried comorbidities linked to unfavorable COVID-19 outcome. Study-wide findings and caveats: Few blood samples existed from mildly ill patients during symptoms or early in severe cases. In COVID-19 patients, T cell receptor beta variable and joining gene use was reportedly strongly skewed.

About this clonotype: What it binds is not known.

From blood, roughly 220-550 ng of genomic DNA served as TRB template. The CDR3 runs 15 residues. Germline-derived CDR1 and CDR2 are SSHAT and FNYEAQ (reference sequence). The ends were cut back, 11 bases at V and 0 bases at J, with 18 bases in the middle. TRB rearrangements were amplified by multiplex PCR with BIOMED2 TRB-A/B primers. In TCRdb, the multiplex PCR reads were re-called with MiXCR into one record per CDR3 protein. This sample has some 2,800 distinct CDR3 sequences; over 20% occur once, and the top ten carry around 15%. J is TRBJ2-3 and V is TRBV7-7; TRBD2 is a possible D gene (7 bases). The receptor's source is a human donor with active COVID-19. Material: blood. For the CDR3, the DNA is TGTGCCTCTGGGAGGGGGGATCCTAGCACAGATACGCAGTATTTT. It translates to CASGRGDPSTDTQYF.